Listed here are 26 T cell receptor beta chains from one sample, sequenced in a study of T cell clusters in autoimmune cytopenias. Multiplex touch-down PCR amplified TRB using TRB-A and TRB-B pools in one tube. After re-calling the multiplex PCR reads, TCRdb lists one entry per CDR3 protein, DNA absent. This listing includes 13,000 to 15,000 distinct CDR3 sequences. Each sample's input was 250 ng genomic DNA, some 38,000 genome equivalents. The sequenced sample consisted of peripheral blood. The receptors originated from a human donor with an autoimmune cytopenia or autoimmune hepatitis (not recorded which).

The V call is TRBV6-4, the J call TRBJ2-1; as DNA is missing, the TRBD1 call by TCRdb cannot be tested. This CDR3 contains 14 residues. CDR1 is MRHNA and CDR2 is SNTAGT in the germline V gene. This chain's CDR3 is CASSETTPGHEQFF.

V gene TRBV20-1 combines with J gene TRBJ2-3; the TRBD2 assignment by TCRdb is unverifiable without DNA. CDR1 and CDR2 (germline): DFQATT, SNEGSKA (reference sequence). The CDR3 length is 14 residues. The chain's CDR3 is CSARPGLTTDTQYF.

The chain uses TRBV5-6 and TRBJ2-5. Looked up from germline, CDR1 is SGHDT and CDR2 is YYEEEE. The CDR3 covers 13 residues. The CDR3 sequence is CASSPSPQETQYF. Looking up the rest from reference TRBV5-6 and TRBJ2-5 gives the full variable domain: DAGVTQSPTHLIKTRGQQVTLRCSPKSGHDTVSWYQQALGQGPQFIFQYYEEEERQRGNFPDRFSGHQFPNYSSELNVNALLLGDSALYLCASSPSPQETQYFGPGTRLLVL.

Judged by frequency, this clonotype is medium-sized. The chain links TRBV6-4 to TRBJ2-2; the D call from TCRdb, TRBD1, cannot be confirmed without DNA. Germline CDR1 reads MRHNA; CDR2 reads SNTAGT. The length of the CDR3 is 14 residues. This CDR3 is CASLTGRRTGELFF.

The chain employs TRBV19 and TRBJ1-1; the D call of TRBD1 rests on TCRdb alone, since no DNA is present to check it. The length of the CDR3 is 14 residues. The germline V gene has CDR1 LNHDA and CDR2 SQIVND (reference sequence). Here the CDR3 reads CASSPRTGITEAFF.

This chain joins TRBV12-3 or TRBV12-4 and TRBJ1-5; TCRdb returns TRBD1, unconfirmable since there is no DNA. The CDR3 runs 14 residues. The CDR3 sequence is CASRPQGTGQPQHF.

CDR3 protein: CASSLVLVPAGGPGEQYF. V is TRBV5-4 and J is TRBJ2-7; with no DNA, the TCRdb D assignment of TRBD2 cannot be verified. The CDR3 spans 18 residues. Germline CDR1 reads SGHNT; CDR2 reads YYREEE (reference sequence). The whole variable domain, filled in from reference TRBV5-4 and TRBJ2-7, reads ETGVTQSPTHLIKTRGQQVTLRCSSQSGHNTVSWYQQALGQGPQFIFQYYREEENGRGNFPPRFSGLQFPNYSSELNVNALELDDSALYLCASSLVLVPAGGPGEQYFGPGTRLTVT.

Frequency places this clonotype as medium-sized. The rearrangement uses TRBV15 and TRBJ2-7; TCRdb names TRBD1, which stays unverified in the absence of DNA. This CDR3 has 14 amino acids. The V gene's germline CDR1 is LNHNV and CDR2 YYDKDF (reference sequence). CDR3 sequence reads: CATSSRDREDEQYF.

Frequency places this clonotype as medium-sized (0.01 to 0.1%). The rearrangement uses TRBV11-1 and TRBJ2-3; TCRdb returns TRBD2, unconfirmable since there is no DNA. The CDR3 spans 16 residues. Germline assignment: CDR1 SGHAT and CDR2 FQDESV (reference sequence). The CDR3 loop is CASSLGGGSSTDTQYF.

The CDR3: CASSYSVGSQGREQYF. The V and J genes are TRBV6-5 and TRBJ2-7; the TRBD2 assignment by TCRdb is unverifiable without DNA. There are 16 residues in the CDR3. Germline CDR1 is MNHEY and CDR2 is SVGAGI.

The CDR3 loop reads CASSYWTGGDTEAFF. This sequence joins TRBV6-5 and TRBJ1-1; the TCRdb D gene call, TRBD1, has no DNA to confirm it. Germline CDR1 MNHEY, CDR2 SVGAGI. The CDR3 totals 15 residues.

J is TRBJ2-1 and V is TRBV7-6. The CDR3 contains 13 residues. CDR1 is SGHVS, CDR2 FNYEAQ, per germline. The CDR3 reads CASSLRTAEKQFF.

The chain joins TRBV6-6 to TRBJ1-2. Per germline, CDR1 MNHNY and CDR2 SVGAGI (reference sequence). The CDR3 is 13 residues long. The CDR3 sequence: CASSLGGRPGYTF.

The genes are TRBV6-2 or TRBV6-3 and TRBJ1-6. The germline V gene has CDR1 MNHEY and CDR2 SVGEGT. The CDR3 runs 15 residues. CDR3 region: CASSAGLGYNSPLHF.

The chain has TRBV27 and TRBJ1-2; absent DNA, TCRdb's TRBD1 call cannot be checked. The CDR3 loop spans 13 amino acids. Germline V gives CDR1 MNHEY, CDR2 SMNVEV (reference sequence). The CDR3 is CASSLGTGYGYTF.

This chain connects TRBV29-1 to TRBJ2-7; TCRdb selects TRBD2, and the lack of DNA leaves this call unchecked. The CDR3 covers 13 residues. In germline, CDR1 is SQVTM, CDR2 ANQGSEA. CDR3 in amino acids: CSVEVGRINEQYF.

This chain links TRBV20-1 with TRBJ1-5. The V gene's germline CDR1 is DFQATT and CDR2 SNEGSKA (reference sequence). The CDR3 contains 16 residues. The CDR3 loop is CSARDQDADANQPQHF.

CDR3 sequence: CASSEVNTEAFF. The chain is built from TRBV6-1 and TRBJ1-1. This CDR3 is 12 amino acids long. The germline V gene encodes CDR1 MNHNS and CDR2 SASEGT.

The chain uses TRBV6-1 and TRBJ2-7; absent DNA, TCRdb's TRBD1 call cannot be checked. Germline V gene lookup returns CDR1 MNHNS and CDR2 SASEGT. This CDR3 is built from 14 residues. CDR3 protein: CASSEVLGAQAQYF.

This clonotype is deemed medium-sized by its frequency. This chain uses TRBV7-6 with TRBJ2-2; the D call from TCRdb, TRBD1, cannot be confirmed without DNA. The CDR3 extends over 15 amino acids. Germline-derived CDR1 and CDR2 are SGHVS and FNYEAQ. The CDR3 sequence: CASSSPTAGTGELFF.

This clonotype is labeled medium-sized based on frequency. The CDR3 protein is CATSSLGGTDTQYF. This chain connects TRBV15 to TRBJ2-3. The germline CDR1 and CDR2 sequences are LNHNV and YYDKDF (reference sequence). CDR3 length: 14 amino acids.

This chain links TRBV20-1 with TRBJ2-1; the D call of TRBD2 rests on TCRdb alone, since no DNA is present to check it. Germline V gives CDR1 DFQATT, CDR2 SNEGSKA (reference sequence). CDR3 length equals 15 residues. This CDR3 is CSAPSGTSGDNEQFF.

The chain combines TRBV12-3 or TRBV12-4 with TRBJ1-2; TCRdb selects TRBD1, and the lack of DNA leaves this call unchecked. The CDR3 totals 14 residues. The CDR3 spells CASSQSDRWNGYTF.

The chain links TRBV6-2 or TRBV6-3 to TRBJ2-1; TCRdb selects TRBD2, and the lack of DNA leaves this call unchecked. CDR3 length: 18 amino acids. Germline loops: CDR1 MNHEY, CDR2 SVGEGT. CDR3 sequence reads: CASRSLGLALVGDNEQFF.

The chain couples TRBV5-1 to TRBJ1-1. Per the germline V gene, CDR1 is SGHRS and CDR2 is YFSETQ. The CDR3 extends over 12 amino acids. CDR3 residues: CASRGINTEAFF.

The chain combines TRBV18 with TRBJ2-5. The CDR3 is 13 amino acids. Germline CDR1 reads KGHSH; CDR2 reads LQKENI. This chain's CDR3 is CASSPGLDETQYF. The entire variable domain, with the rest obtained from reference TRBV18 and TRBJ2-5, is as follows: NAGVMQNPRHLVRRRGQEARLRCSPMKGHSHVYWYRQLPEEGLKFMVYLQKENIIDESGMPKERFSAEFPKEGPSILRIQQVVRGDSAAYFCASSPGLDETQYFGPGTRLLVL.